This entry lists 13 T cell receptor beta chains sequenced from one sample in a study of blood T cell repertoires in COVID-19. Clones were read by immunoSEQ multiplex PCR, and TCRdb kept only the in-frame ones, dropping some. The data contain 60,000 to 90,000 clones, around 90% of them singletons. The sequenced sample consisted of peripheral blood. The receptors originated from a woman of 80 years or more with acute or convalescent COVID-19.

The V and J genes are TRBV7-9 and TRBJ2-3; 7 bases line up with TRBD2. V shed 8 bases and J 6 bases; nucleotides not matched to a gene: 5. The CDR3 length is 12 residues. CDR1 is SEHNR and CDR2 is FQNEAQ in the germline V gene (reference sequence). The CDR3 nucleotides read TGTGCCAGCGGCCCCGGGGGGGATACGCAGTATTTT. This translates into CASGPGGDTQYF.

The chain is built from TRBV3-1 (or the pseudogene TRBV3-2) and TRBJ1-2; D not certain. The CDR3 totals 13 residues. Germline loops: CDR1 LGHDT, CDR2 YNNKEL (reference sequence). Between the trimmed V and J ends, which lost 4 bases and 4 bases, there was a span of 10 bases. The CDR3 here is CASSPWGVYGYTF. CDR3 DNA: TGTGCCAGCAGCCCATGGGGAGTCTATGGCTACACCTTC.

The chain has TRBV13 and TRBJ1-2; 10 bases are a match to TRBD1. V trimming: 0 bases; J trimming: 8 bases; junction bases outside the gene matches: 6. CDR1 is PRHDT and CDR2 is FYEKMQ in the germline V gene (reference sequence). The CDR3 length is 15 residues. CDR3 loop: CASSLGGTGVEGYTF. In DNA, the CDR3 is TGTGCCAGCAGCTTAGGAGGGACAGGGGTTGAGGGCTACACCTTC.

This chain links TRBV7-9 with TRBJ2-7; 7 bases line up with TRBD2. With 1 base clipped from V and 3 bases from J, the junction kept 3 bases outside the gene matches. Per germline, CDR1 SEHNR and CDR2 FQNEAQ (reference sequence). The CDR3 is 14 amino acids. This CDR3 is CASSLEVAGYEQYF. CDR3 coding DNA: TGTGCCAGCAGCTTAGAGGTAGCGGGCTACGAGCAGTACTTC.

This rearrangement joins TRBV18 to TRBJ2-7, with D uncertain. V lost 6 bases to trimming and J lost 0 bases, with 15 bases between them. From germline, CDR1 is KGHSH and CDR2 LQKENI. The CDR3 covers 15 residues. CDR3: CASSITPSSSYEQYF. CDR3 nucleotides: TGTGCCAGCTCCATAACCCCCTCTAGCTCCTACGAGCAGTACTTC.

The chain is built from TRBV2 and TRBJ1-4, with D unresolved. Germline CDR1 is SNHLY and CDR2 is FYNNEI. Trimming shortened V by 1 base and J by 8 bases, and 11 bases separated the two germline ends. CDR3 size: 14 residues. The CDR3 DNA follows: TGTGCCAGCAGTGAAGGTGGTCACGGGGAAAAACTGTTTTTT. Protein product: CASSEGGHGEKLFF.

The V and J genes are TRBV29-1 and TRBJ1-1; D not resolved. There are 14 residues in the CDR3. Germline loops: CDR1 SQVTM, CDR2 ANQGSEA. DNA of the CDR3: TGCAGGGTTTATCGGCGGCGGTCGGGGTTTGAAGCTTTCTTT. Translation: CRVYRRRSGFEAFF.

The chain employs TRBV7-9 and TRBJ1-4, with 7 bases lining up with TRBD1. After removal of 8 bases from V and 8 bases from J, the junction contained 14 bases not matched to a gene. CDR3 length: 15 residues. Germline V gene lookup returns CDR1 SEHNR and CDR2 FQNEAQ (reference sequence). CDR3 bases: TGTGCCAGCGGACCGGGACAGTGGGGGCGCGAAAAACTGTTTTTT. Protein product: CASGPGQWGREKLFF.

CDR3 in DNA: TGTGCCAGCAGCGTAGTCCAGGACAGCTCCTATAATTCACCCCTCCACTTT. It encodes CASSVVQDSSYNSPLHF. The chain joins TRBV9 to TRBJ1-6, with D tentatively TRBD1 (6 bases). This CDR3 is built from 17 residues. Germline CDR1 SGDLS, CDR2 YYNGEE. Trimming pared 0 bases from V and 0 bases from J, leaving 10 bases between.

Here the CDR3 reads CASTSGQTIGGPQHF. DNA for the CDR3: TGTGCCAGTACCTCGGGACAGACTATAGGTGGGCCCCAGCATTTT. J is TRBJ1-5 and V is TRBV19; 7 bases agree with TRBD1. Germline assignment: CDR1 LNHDA and CDR2 SQIVND (reference sequence). This CDR3 contains 15 residues. The J segment lost 9 bases and the V segment lost 7 bases, leaving 15 bases of the junction unmatched. Variable domain in full (rest from reference TRBV19 and TRBJ1-5): DGGITQSPKYLFRKEGQNVTLSCEQNLNHDAMYWYRQDPGQGLRLIYYSQIVNDFQKGDIAEGYSVSREKKESFPLTVTSAQKNPTAFYLCASTSGQTIGGPQHFGDGTRLSIL.

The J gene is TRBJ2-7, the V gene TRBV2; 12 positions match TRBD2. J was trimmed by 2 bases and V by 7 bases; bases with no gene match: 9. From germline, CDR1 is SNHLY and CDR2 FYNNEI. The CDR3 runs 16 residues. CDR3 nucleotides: TGTGCCAGCAAAGAGGGACTAGCGGGCCGAGCCTACGAGCAGTACTTC. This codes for CASKEGLAGRAYEQYF.

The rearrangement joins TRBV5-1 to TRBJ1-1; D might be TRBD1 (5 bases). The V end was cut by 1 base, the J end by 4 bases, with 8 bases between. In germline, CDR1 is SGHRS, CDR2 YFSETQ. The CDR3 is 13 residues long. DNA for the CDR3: TGCGCCAGCAGCTTGCAGGGTGTCACTGAAGCTTTCTTT. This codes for CASSLQGVTEAFF.

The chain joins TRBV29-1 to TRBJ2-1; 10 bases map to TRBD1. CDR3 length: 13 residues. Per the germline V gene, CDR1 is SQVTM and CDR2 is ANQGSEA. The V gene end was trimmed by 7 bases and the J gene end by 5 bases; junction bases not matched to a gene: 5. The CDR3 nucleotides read TGCAGCGCTCCGGGACAGGGGAACAATGAGCAGTTCTTC. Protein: CSAPGQGNNEQFF.